Below, 14 T cell receptor beta chains from the same sample are listed, as sequenced in a study of T cell responses to AZD1222 COVID-19 vaccine. Only in-frame clones appear in the TCRdb table, and some are missing; sequencing was by immunoSEQ multiplex PCR. The table lists around 110,000 clones, almost 95% of them singletons. Sequencing used peripheral blood, obtained 28 days after the second AZD1222 dose. Receptors were obtained from an adult who received the AZD1222 COVID-19 vaccine.

J is TRBJ1-6 and V is TRBV6-1; D is possibly TRBD1 (6 bases). The V and J ends lost 1 base and 10 bases respectively, with 14 bases between them. The CDR3 runs 15 residues. Germline V gene sequence: CDR1 MNHNS, CDR2 SASEGT. The CDR3 region is CASSEGRGLGSPLHF. DNA of the CDR3: TGTGCCAGCAGTGAAGGCAGGGGCCTCGGGTCACCCCTCCACTTT.

The V gene is TRBV7-2, the J gene TRBJ2-5; no clear D gene. The CDR3 covers 16 residues. Trimming pared 3 bases from V and 0 bases from J, leaving 14 bases between. From germline, CDR1 is SGHTA and CDR2 FQGNSA. CDR3 in amino acids: CASSFRSTVYQETQYF. The CDR3 nucleotides read TGTGCCAGCAGCTTCAGGTCGACGGTGTACCAAGAGACCCAGTACTTC.

This clone appeared a few times. V is TRBV28 and J is TRBJ1-2; D gene unclear. Looked up from germline, CDR1 is MDHEN and CDR2 is SYDVKM. The CDR3 length is 15 residues. Deletions cut 7 bases from V and 3 bases from J, with 18 bases between. CDR3 in DNA: TGTGCCAGCACTCTAAAGCCCCAGCTCGACTATGGCTACACCTTC. As protein: CASTLKPQLDYGYTF.

This chain links TRBV27 with TRBJ2-1; D call uncertain. The V end was cut by 3 bases, the J end by 4 bases, with 10 bases between. Per the germline V gene, CDR1 is MNHEY and CDR2 is SMNVEV (reference sequence). This CDR3 spans 14 amino acids. Written as DNA, the CDR3 is TGTGCCAGCAGTTTGCAGCGTACTTACAATGAGCAGTTCTTC. Its translation is CASSLQRTYNEQFF.

The genes are TRBV9 and TRBJ1-1; 8 positions match TRBD1. Germline V gene data show CDR1 as SGDLS and CDR2 as YYNGEE. CDR3 length: 15 amino acids. V trimming: 2 bases; J trimming: 0 bases; junction bases outside the gene matches: 3. Here the CDR3 DNA reads TGTGCCAGCAGCGTGTCGGACAGGGTGAACACTGAAGCTTTCTTT. Translating gives CASSVSDRVNTEAFF.

This chain links TRBV10-3 with TRBJ1-1, with a weak D call TRBD1 (6 bases). Germline V gene data show CDR1 as ENHRY and CDR2 as SYGVKD. Trimming took 6 bases from V and 8 from J, leaving 22 bases between them. The CDR3 length is 15 residues. This CDR3 is CAISTGTPLGGEAFF. In DNA form, the CDR3 reads TGTGCCATCAGCACTGGGACACCTCTCGGAGGGGAAGCTTTCTTT.

V and J are TRBV7-9 and TRBJ1-2; D is possibly TRBD1 (5 bases). CDR1 is SEHNR, CDR2 FQNEAQ, per germline (reference sequence). Trimming pared 5 bases from V and 6 bases from J, leaving 10 bases between. This CDR3 region has 12 residues. The chain's CDR3 is CASSLPGDGYTF. The CDR3 nucleotides are TGTGCCAGCAGCCTTCCGGGGGATGGCTACACCTTC.

The J gene is TRBJ2-7, the V gene TRBV19, with TRBD2 matching 7 bases. This CDR3 is built from 16 residues. The V and J ends lost 4 bases and 0 bases, in that order; junction bases with no gene match: 9. Germline-derived CDR1 and CDR2 are LNHDA and SQIVND (reference sequence). CDR3 sequence: CASSTRWGDYSYEQYF. Here the CDR3 DNA reads TGTGCCAGTAGTACCCGGTGGGGGGACTACTCCTACGAGCAGTACTTC.

This chain links TRBV4-1 with TRBJ2-7; D possibly matches TRBD1 or TRBD2 (5 bases each). This CDR3 comprises 17 residues. CDR1 is MGHRA, CDR2 YSYEKL, per germline. V was pared by 0 bases and J by 4 bases, with 19 bases between. The CDR3 nucleotides read TGCGCCAGCAGCCAAGACCCACTCCCGGGACGATGGTACGAGCAGTACTTC. It encodes CASSQDPLPGRWYEQYF.

The chain employs TRBV5-1 and TRBJ2-1, with TRBD2 as a possible D gene (6 bases). Germline V CDR1 and CDR2: SGHRS, YFSETQ. With 2 bases removed from V and 5 bases from J, the gap between germline ends came to 17 bases. This CDR3 spans 16 amino acids. The CDR3 DNA is TGCGCCAGCAGCTTCCCAGACGGCGGGATGGACAATGAGCAGTTCTTC. The encoded protein is CASSFPDGGMDNEQFF.

The V gene is TRBV7-7, the J gene TRBJ1-4, with D hard to call. Germline CDR1 and CDR2: SSHAT and FNYEAQ (reference sequence). The germline V and J ends were trimmed by 5 bases and 6 bases, with 13 bases remaining between them. The CDR3 loop spans 14 amino acids. CDR3 loop: CASSQDVWDEKLFF. Written as DNA, the CDR3 is TGTGCCAGCAGCCAGGACGTATGGGATGAAAAACTGTTTTTT.

This rearrangement joins TRBV9 to TRBJ1-2; TRBD1 might be the D (5 bases). This CDR3 is built from 17 residues. V was pared by 4 bases and J by 2 bases, with 21 bases between. The germline V gene has CDR1 SGDLS and CDR2 YYNGEE. The CDR3 region is CASSFTADTTANYGYTF. The CDR3 nucleotides read TGTGCCAGCAGCTTTACTGCCGATACGACAGCGAACTATGGCTACACCTTC.

The chain carries TRBV4-1 and TRBJ2-3, with D possibly being TRBD2 (5 bases). Germline loops: CDR1 MGHRA, CDR2 YSYEKL. V shed 4 bases and J shed 2 bases, with 19 bases lying between them. The CDR3 length is 17 residues. CDR3 region: CASSLGFGDAITDTQYF. The CDR3 DNA reads TGCGCCAGCAGCCTTGGATTCGGGGATGCGATCACAGATACGCAGTATTTT.

This clone appeared once. The gene calls are TRBV20-1 and TRBJ1-2; D gene ambiguous. Per germline, CDR1 DFQATT and CDR2 SNEGSKA (reference sequence). Trimming stripped 3 bases from V and 0 bases from J, with 8 bases between. This CDR3 spans 13 amino acids. CDR3 nucleotide sequence: TGCAGTGCTAGTTCCAGATCTAACTATGGCTACACCTTC. It encodes CSASSRSNYGYTF.